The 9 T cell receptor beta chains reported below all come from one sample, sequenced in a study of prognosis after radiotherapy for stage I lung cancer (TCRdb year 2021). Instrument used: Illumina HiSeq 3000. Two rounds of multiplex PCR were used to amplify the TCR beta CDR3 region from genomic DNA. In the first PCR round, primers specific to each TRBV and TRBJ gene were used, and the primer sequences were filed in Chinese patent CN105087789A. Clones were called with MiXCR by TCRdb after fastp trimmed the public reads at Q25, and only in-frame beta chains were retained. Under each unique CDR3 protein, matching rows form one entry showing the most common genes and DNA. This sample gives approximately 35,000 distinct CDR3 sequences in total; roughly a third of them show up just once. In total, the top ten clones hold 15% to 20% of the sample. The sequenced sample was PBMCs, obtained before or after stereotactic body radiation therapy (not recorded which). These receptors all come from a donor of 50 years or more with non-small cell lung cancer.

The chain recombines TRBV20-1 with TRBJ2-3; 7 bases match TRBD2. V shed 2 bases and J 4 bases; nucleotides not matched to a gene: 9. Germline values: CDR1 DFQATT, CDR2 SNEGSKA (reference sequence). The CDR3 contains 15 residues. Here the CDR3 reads CSARWDSGRPDTQYF. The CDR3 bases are TGCAGTGCTAGATGGGACTCCGGGAGGCCAGATACGCAGTATTTT.

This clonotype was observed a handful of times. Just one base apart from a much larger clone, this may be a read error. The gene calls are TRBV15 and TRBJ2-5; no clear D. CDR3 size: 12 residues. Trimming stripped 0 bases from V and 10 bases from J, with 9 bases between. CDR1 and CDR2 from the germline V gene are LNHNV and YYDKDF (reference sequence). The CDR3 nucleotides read TGTGCCACCAGCAGAGATAGTCAGATCCAGTACTTC. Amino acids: CATSRDSQIQYF.

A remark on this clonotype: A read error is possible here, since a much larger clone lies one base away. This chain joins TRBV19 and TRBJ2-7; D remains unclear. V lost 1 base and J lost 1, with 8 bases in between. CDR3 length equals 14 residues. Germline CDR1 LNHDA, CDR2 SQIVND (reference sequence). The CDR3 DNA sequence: TGTGCCAGTAGTATAGTAAGCGCTTCCTACGAGCAGTACTTC. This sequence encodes CASSIVSASYEQYF.

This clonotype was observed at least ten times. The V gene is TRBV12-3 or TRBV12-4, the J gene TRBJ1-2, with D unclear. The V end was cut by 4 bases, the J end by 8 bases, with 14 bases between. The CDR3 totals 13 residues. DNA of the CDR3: TGTGCCAGCAGTTCCCCCTTCGGAGCCGGCTACACCTTC. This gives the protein CASSSPFGAGYTF.

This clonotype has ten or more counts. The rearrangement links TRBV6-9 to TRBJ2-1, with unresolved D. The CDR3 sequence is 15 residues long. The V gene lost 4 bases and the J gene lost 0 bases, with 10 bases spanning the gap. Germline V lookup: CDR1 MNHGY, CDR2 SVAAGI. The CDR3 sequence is CASSSAESSYNEQFF. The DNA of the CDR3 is TGTGCCAGCAGTTCGGCGGAGAGCTCCTACAATGAGCAGTTCTTC.

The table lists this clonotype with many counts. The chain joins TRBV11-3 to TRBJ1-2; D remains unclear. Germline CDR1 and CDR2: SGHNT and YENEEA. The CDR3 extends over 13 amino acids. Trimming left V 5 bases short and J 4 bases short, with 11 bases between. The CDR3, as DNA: TGTGCCAGCAGCCCCGGGCAGGTCTATGGCTACACCTTC. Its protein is CASSPGQVYGYTF.

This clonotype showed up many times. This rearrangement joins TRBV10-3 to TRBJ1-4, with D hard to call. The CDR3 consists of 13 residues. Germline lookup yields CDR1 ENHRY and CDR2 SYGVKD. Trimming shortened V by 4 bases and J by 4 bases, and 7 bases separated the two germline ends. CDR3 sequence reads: CAISAADNEKLFF. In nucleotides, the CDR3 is TGTGCCATCAGTGCAGCTGATAATGAAAAACTGTTTTTT.

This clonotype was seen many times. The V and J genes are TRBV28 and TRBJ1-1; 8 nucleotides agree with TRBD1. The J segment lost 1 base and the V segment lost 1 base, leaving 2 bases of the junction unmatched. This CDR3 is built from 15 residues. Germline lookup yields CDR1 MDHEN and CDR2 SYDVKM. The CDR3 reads CASSLSGTGNTEAFF. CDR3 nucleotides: TGTGCCAGCAGTTTATCGGGGACAGGGAACACTGAAGCTTTCTTT.

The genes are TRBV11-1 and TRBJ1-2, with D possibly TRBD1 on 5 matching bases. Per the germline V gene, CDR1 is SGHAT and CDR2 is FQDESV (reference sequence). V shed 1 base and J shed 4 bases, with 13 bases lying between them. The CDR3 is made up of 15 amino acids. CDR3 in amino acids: CASSLVGGSGYGYTF. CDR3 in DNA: TGTGCCAGCAGCTTAGTTGGGGGATCGGGCTATGGCTACACCTTC.